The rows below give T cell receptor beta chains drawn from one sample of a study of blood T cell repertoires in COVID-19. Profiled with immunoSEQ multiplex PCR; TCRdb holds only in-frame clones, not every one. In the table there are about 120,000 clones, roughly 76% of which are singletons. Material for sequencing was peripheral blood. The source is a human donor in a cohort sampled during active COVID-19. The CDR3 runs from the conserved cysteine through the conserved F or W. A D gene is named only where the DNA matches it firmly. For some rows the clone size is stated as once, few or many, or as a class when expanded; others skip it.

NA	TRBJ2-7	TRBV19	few	TGTGCCAGTAGTAGTGCCAGGCACCGCGAGCAGTACTTC	CASSSARHREQYF
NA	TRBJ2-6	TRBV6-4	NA	TGTGCCAGCAGTGCTAGGACAGACTCTGGGGCCAACGTCCTGACTTTC	CASSARTDSGANVLTF
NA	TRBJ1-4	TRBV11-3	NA	TGTGCCAGCAGCTTAAGTAGGTCAGCGGCTAATGAAAAACTGTTTTTT	CASSLSRSAANEKLFF
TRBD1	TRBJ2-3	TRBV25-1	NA	TGTGCCAGCAGTGCAAACAGGGGGCTGAGGACAGATACGCAGTATTTT	CASSANRGLRTDTQYF
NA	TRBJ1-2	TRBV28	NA	TGTGCCAGCGTTACGGGAACGGGATCTAGCTACACCTTC	CASVTGTGSSYTF
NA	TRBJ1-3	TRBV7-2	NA	TGTGCCAGCAGCTTAGGGCCAGGCAGGGGAAACACCATATATTTT	CASSLGPGRGNTIYF
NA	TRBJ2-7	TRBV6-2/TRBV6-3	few	TGTGCCAGCAGTTACGGGGAGACCTACGAGCAGTACTTC	CASSYGETYEQYF
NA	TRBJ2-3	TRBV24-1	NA	TGTGCCACCAGTGACCCGGGGGAGAGCACAGATACGCAGTATTTT	CATSDPGESTDTQYF
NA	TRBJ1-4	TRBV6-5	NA	TGTGCCAGCAGTTACTCGAGCGGGCAGAGAAATGAAAAACTGTTTTTT	CASSYSSGQRNEKLFF
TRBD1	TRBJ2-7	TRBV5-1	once	TGCGCCAGCACCGTGGCAGGGGGTACCTACGAGCAGTACTTC	CASTVAGGTYEQYF
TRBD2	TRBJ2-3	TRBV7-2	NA	TGTGCCAGCAGCTTCTATGGGAGGGAGGAGTATTTT	CASSFYGREEYF
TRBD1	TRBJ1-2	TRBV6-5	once	TGTGCCAGCAACACCGGGACAGGGGGCAGTGGGGGCTACACCTTC	CASNTGTGGSGGYTF
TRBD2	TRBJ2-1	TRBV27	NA	TGTGCCAGCAGGCCTAACGGACTAGCGGGAGTACAGTTCTTC	CASRPNGLAGVQFF
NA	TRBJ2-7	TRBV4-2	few	TGTGCCAGCAGCCAGGGGGCGGCTAGTGGGTCCTACGAGCAGTACTTC	CASSQGAASGSYEQYF
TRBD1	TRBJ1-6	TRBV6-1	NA	TGTGCCAGCAGTGTGACAGGGGGCGCGATTAATTCACCCCTCCACTTT	CASSVTGGAINSPLHF
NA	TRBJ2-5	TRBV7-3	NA	TGTGCCAGCAGCCCCGACCGGCGGGAGACCCAGTACTTC	CASSPDRRETQYF
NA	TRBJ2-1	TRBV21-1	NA	TGTGCCAGCAGCATAAGGACAGAGCAGTTCTTC	CASSIRTEQFF
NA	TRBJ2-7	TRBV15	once	TGTGCCACCAGCAGAGATTGGGGAGCTGGGATAACCTACGAGCAGTACTTC	CATSRDWGAGITYEQYF
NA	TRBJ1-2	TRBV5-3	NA	TGTGCCAGAAGTACTGACGGGAACTATGGCTACACCTTC	CARSTDGNYGYTF
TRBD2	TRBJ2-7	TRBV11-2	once	TGTGCCAGCAGCTTGGCGGGAGTCTCCGAGCAGTACTTC	CASSLAGVSEQYF
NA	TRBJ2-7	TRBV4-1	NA	TGCGCCAGCAGCCAAGAAGAACGGTCCCTTGCGCGCGAGCAGTACTTC	CASSQEERSLAREQYF
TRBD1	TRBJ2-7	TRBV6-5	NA	TGTGCCAGCAGCGGGACAGAAAACTACGAGCAGTACTTC	CASSGTENYEQYF
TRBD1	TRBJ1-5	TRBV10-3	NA	TGTGCCATCAACGCAGGGGGAGGCAATCAGCCCCAGCATTTT	CAINAGGGNQPQHF
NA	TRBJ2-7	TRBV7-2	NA	TGTGCCAGCAGCTTAGAATTTTCTTACGAGCAGTACTTC	CASSLEFSYEQYF
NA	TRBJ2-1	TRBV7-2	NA	TGTGCCAGCAGCTTATCGACGGGAAGTCACGGTGAGCAGTTCTTC	CASSLSTGSHGEQFF
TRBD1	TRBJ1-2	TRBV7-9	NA	TGTGCCAGCAGCCCTCCGGGACAGGGGGATCTCTATGGCTACACCTTC	CASSPPGQGDLYGYTF
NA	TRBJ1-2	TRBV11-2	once	TGTGCCAGCAGCCCCCTCATGACAGCGACGGTTTATGGCTACACCTTC	CASSPLMTATVYGYTF
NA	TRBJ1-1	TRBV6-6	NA	TGTGCCAGCAGTTACAATGTAAACACTGAAGCTTTCTTT	CASSYNVNTEAFF
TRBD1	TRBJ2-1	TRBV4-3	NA	TGCGCCAGCAGCCAACCGGGACAGGGGTACAATGAGCAGTTCTTC	CASSQPGQGYNEQFF
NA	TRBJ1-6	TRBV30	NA	TGTGCCTGGAGTCTTAATACACCCCTCGCACCCCTCCACTTT	CAWSLNTPLAPLHF
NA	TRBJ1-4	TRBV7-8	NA	TGTGCCAGCAGACCTTTCACACGACGGGATGAAAAACTGTTTTTT	CASRPFTRRDEKLFF
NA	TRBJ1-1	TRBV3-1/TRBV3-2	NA	TGTGCCAGCAGCCAAGGTACAGGGCTGAACACTGAAGCTTTCTTT	CASSQGTGLNTEAFF
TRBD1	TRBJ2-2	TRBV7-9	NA	TGTGCCAGCAGACCACAGGGGACCGGGGAGCTGTTTTTT	CASRPQGTGELFF
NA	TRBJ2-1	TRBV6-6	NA	TGTGCCAGCAGTTTACAGGGAAATGAGCAGTTCTTC	CASSLQGNEQFF
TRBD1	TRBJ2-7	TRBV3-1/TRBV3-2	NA	TGTGCCAGCAGCATCCCGGGACAGGGATACGAGCAGTACTTC	CASSIPGQGYEQYF
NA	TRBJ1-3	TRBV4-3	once	TGCGCCAGCAGCCCAAGGACAGTCCTAAACTCTGGAAACACCATATATTTT	CASSPRTVLNSGNTIYF
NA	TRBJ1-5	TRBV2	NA	TGTGCCAGCAGTCCGGCACAGATCAATCAGCCCCAGCATTTT	CASSPAQINQPQHF
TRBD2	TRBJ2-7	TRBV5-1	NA	TGCGCCAGCAGCGAGCCCGCCGGGGGGGAGCAGTACTTC	CASSEPAGGEQYF
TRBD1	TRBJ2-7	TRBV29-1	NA	TGCAGCGTAGCCCGGGACAGGGGCGGGCAGTACTTC	CSVARDRGGQYF
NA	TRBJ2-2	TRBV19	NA	TGTGCCAGTAGTATCTACACCGGGGAGCTGTTTTTT	CASSIYTGELFF
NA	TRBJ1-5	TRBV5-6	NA	TGTGCCAGCAGCTTGACCGGTAGCAATCAGCCCCAGCATTTT	CASSLTGSNQPQHF
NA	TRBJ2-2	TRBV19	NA	TGTGCCAGTAAATATACAGGGTCCACCGGGGAGCTGTTTTTT	CASKYTGSTGELFF
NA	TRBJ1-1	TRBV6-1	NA	TGTGCCAGCAGTGAGTCAGGGGCGAACACTGAAGCTTTCTTT	CASSESGANTEAFF
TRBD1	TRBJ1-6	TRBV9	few	TGTGCCAGCACCCGGGACAGGACTGATTCTTCACCCCTCCACTTT	CASTRDRTDSSPLHF
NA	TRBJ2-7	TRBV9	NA	TGTGCCAGCAGCGTAGGGGGGGACTTCTCCTACGAGCAGTACTTC	CASSVGGDFSYEQYF
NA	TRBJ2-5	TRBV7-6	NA	TGTGCCAGCAGCTTATGGGGGGAAGAGACCCAGTACTTC	CASSLWGEETQYF
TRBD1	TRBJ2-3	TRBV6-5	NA	TGTGCCAGCAGTTCCGTCCCGGGACAGGGATCAGATACGCAGTATTTT	CASSSVPGQGSDTQYF
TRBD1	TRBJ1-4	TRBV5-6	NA	TGTGCCAGCAGAAAAAGGGACAGGGGCAGAAAAAATCTGTTTTTT	CASRKRDRGRKNLFF
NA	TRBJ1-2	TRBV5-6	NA	TGTGCCAGCAGCTTGAAGAGGTCTCGGTATGGCTACACCTTC	CASSLKRSRYGYTF